This TCR beta chain was retrieved from a study of shared clonotypes between healthy human individuals (dated by TCRdb to 2020 to 2021). A note on the overall study: A couple of women and a few men aged 18 to 49 years were included in the cohort. To estimate repertoire size and how much clonotypes are shared between individuals, the study performed deep sequencing of blood TCR repertoires from about five healthy adults. Per donor, leukapheresis produced somewhere between about 0.94 and 10 billion PBMCs. For each donor, CD4 naive and CD4 memory were each run on three plates, CD8 naive on two plates, and CD8 memory on one plate. To increase sequencing depth and limit assay-specific biases, TCR repertoire library preparation and sequencing were carried out by different laboratories using diverse techniques. General conclusions and limits of the study: Across a few donors, approximately 5% of naive CD4, over 3% of naive CD8, 2.3% of memory CD4, and about 0.4% of memory CD8 clonotypes were shared. Pairwise subsampling led to the expectation that sequencing depth would affect the degree of clonotype sharing among donors. Because the study included only a small number of donors, the genetic and exposure-history diversity represented was limited. Larger estimated clonotype richness was generally found for naive subsets than for memory subsets. Sampling was restricted to blood, and TCR repertoires in tissue are likely to differ from TCR repertoires in blood. Higher generation probabilities were observed for clonotypes shared by all four sorted-subset donors than for non-shared clonotypes. Even with the large sequencing depth, rarefaction of the sorted-subset datasets indicated that sequencing was incomplete.

The donors were healthy, HIV-negative adults with no recently reported acute infections or vaccinations. Every donor was a Caucasian adult living in Nashville, Tennessee, USA. CD8 memory samples were composed of magnetically selected CD45RO+ cells combined with CCR7-negative CD45RA+ effector memory (TemRA) cells. After blood collection by leukapheresis, PBMCs were isolated using Ficoll-Histopaque density gradient centrifugation and then cryopreserved in the vapor phase of liquid nitrogen. Purity and quantity of every magnetically sorted T cell population were checked by analytical flow cytometry. Genomic DNA was isolated from each sorted fraction and quantified by UV absorbance on a Nanodrop 2000c. In regard to this clone: Its specific antigen is unknown. It has no much larger one-base neighbor in the sample; base qualities were not kept.

Including cysteine and phenylalanine, the CDR3 has 16 amino acids. Only the CDR3 portion is preserved as DNA: 48 bases, with reading frame beginning at the first base. The germline ends are 13 bases apart after V is trimmed by 0 bases and J by 3 bases. In the germline V gene, CDR1 corresponds to SGDLS and CDR2 to YYNGEE. TCR CDR3 regions were amplified from genomic DNA by multiplex PCR using the deep immunoSEQ assay. Extracted genomic DNA from each cell subset was distributed evenly across all wells of several immunoSEQ 96-well plates, and each plate was treated as a replicate. For sorted subsets, each replicate PCR was loaded with around 220 ng genomic DNA, equivalent to about 30,000 T cell genomes. Purified libraries were quantified with a Qubit 3.0 fluorometer, sized on a Bioanalyzer 2100, and re-quantified with the KAPA Library Quantification kit. Each immunoSEQ 96-well plate was sequenced on its own single-read 150-cycle Illumina NextSeq 550 flow cell. On the study's bioinformatics: Because the immunoSEQ output held only junctional sequences and lacked quality scores, the filtering could not match the filtering applied to full-length reads. To assign V/J genes and CDR3, sequences were annotated using PyIR, a Python wrapper for IgBLAST v1.9, with IMGT germline references. Reads were removed for weak V/J assignments (E-value above 1e-6), missing CDR3, stop codons, out-of-frame junctions, or ambiguous translated residues. A V3J clonotype was defined by an identical inferred V gene, J gene, and CDR3 amino acid sequence. The percentage overlap between two repertoires was calculated by dividing the number of shared unique clonotypes by the size of the smaller repertoire. RTK rarefaction, the Chao1 estimator, and Recon v2.1 estimates of unobserved clonotypes were used to assess repertoire richness. Generation probabilities were computed with OLGA for all TCRbeta clonotypes obtained by the gDNA method from several donors. The immuneACCESS repertoire file appears here via TCRdb, limited to in-frame rearrangements. These files lack a portion of the clones; in checked studies, under half of the deficit traces to unresolved V genes, and the cause of the others is not known. The D gene and trimming were derived from the DNA, and the V and J assignments and clone size from that table. Counted in this sample were about 690,000 clones; 90% of them appeared once. The ten biggest clones cover about a third of the sample.

The sequence came from a man in his late teens or twenties in good health. Some clones in this sample may be carry-over from other donors' samples. This sequence uses TRBV9 and TRBJ2-1; the D segment cannot be called with confidence. What was sequenced was memory CD8+ T cells from PBMCs. Per the publication, the cell subset or site label means: CD45RO+ cells pooled with CCR7-negative TemRA cells. The nucleotides are TGTGCCAGCAGCGTAGAGGGAATGAGTCTCTACAATGAGCAGTTCTTC. Translation gives CASSVEGMSLYNEQFF. The CDR3, completed at both ends by the reference TRBV9 and TRBJ2-1 genes, gives the full variable domain DSGVTQTPKHLITATGQRVTLRCSPRSGDLSVYWYQQSLDQGLQFLIQYYNGEERAKGNILERFSAQQFPDLHSELNLSSLELGDSALYFCASSVEGMSLYNEQFFGPGTRLTVL.